A single sample gave rise to the 19 T cell receptor beta chains below, sequenced in a study of blood T cell repertoires in COVID-19 (dated by TCRdb to the early 2020s). Libraries came from the immunoSEQ multiplex PCR assay. Here the immuneACCESS table is served through TCRdb, limited to in-frame sequences with V and J called. Missing clones are a known gap in these copies; in checked studies unresolved V genes cover under half, and the rest lacks a known reason. Here the sample has some 270,000 clones; under 90% occur a single time. The ten largest clones add up to 2% to 2.5% of the sample. Sequences were obtained from peripheral blood. All receptors come from a man aged 45-65 years with acute or convalescent COVID-19.

CDR3 nucleotides: TGTGCCAGCAGCTTGGGGGCACGGGGGGCTAGCAACTATGGCTACACCTTC. Translated: CASSLGARGASNYGYTF. The chain joins TRBV5-6 to TRBJ1-2; D is perhaps TRBD1 (6 bases). This CDR3 region has 17 residues. Germline CDR1 SGHDT, CDR2 YYEEEE. V dropped 0 bases and J dropped 2 bases, with 17 bases sitting between them.

CDR3 sequence: CASTMSPDRGTGYTF. The CDR3 DNA sequence: TGTGCCAGCACCATGAGTCCGGACAGGGGAACTGGCTACACCTTC. This chain connects TRBV6-5 to TRBJ1-2, with TRBD1 matching 9 bases. Trimming removed 7 bases from V and 7 bases from J; junction bases left unmatched: 13. Germline assignment: CDR1 MNHEY and CDR2 SVGAGI. This CDR3 region has 15 residues.

The V and J genes are TRBV30 and TRBJ2-7, with D maybe TRBD1 (6 bases). Trimming stripped 0 bases from V and 2 bases from J, with 8 bases between. CDR3 length equals 13 residues. Germline assignment: CDR1 GTSNPN and CDR2 SVGIG (reference sequence). The CDR3 here is CAWSVQGPYEQYF. In DNA, the CDR3 is TGTGCCTGGAGTGTTCAGGGGCCCTACGAGCAGTACTTC.

V usage is TRBV2 and J usage is TRBJ2-7; D is unresolved. The V gene's germline CDR1 is SNHLY and CDR2 FYNNEI. The CDR3 extends over 15 amino acids. With 7 bases removed from V and 1 base from J, the gap between germline ends came to 17 bases. CDR3 bases: TGTGCCAGCACCGTAACTGAGCTACTTTCCTACGAGCAGTACTTC. It codes for CASTVTELLSYEQYF.

V and J are TRBV30 and TRBJ2-5, with 13 positions matching TRBD2. CDR3 size: 17 residues. Trimming cost V 2 bases and J 3 bases; bases outside gene matches: 9. Germline V gives CDR1 GTSNPN, CDR2 SVGIG (reference sequence). The CDR3 spells CAWSPTSGGRWKETQYF. The DNA of the CDR3 is TGTGCCTGGAGTCCGACTAGCGGGGGGCGGTGGAAAGAGACCCAGTACTTC. Supplemented by reference TRBV30 and TRBJ2-5, the full variable domain reads SQTIHQWPATLVQPVGSPLSLECTVEGTSNPNLYWYRQAAGRGLQLLFYSVGIGQISSEVPQNLSASRPQDRQFILSSKKLLLSDSGFYLCAWSPTSGGRWKETQYFGPGTRLLVL.

The chain is built from TRBV5-1 and TRBJ1-4, with no clear D. The CDR3 is made up of 14 amino acids. Trimming removed 4 bases from V and 0 bases from J, with 7 bases in between. Germline loops: CDR1 SGHRS, CDR2 YFSETQ. The CDR3 DNA reads as TGCGCCAGCAGCGGCGGTGCAACTAATGAAAAACTGTTTTTT. Translating it yields CASSGGATNEKLFF.

This chain connects TRBV9 to TRBJ2-7; D might be TRBD1 (5 bases). This CDR3 contains 14 residues. The ends were cut back, 0 bases at V and 1 base at J, with 8 bases in the middle. Germline V lookup: CDR1 SGDLS, CDR2 YYNGEE. The CDR3 reads CASSVGRASYEQYF. In nucleotides, the CDR3 is TGTGCCAGCAGCGTAGGCAGGGCGTCCTACGAGCAGTACTTC.

The V and J genes are TRBV30 and TRBJ1-5; D remains ambiguous. The CDR3 sequence is 15 residues long. V was cut by 0 bases and J by 0 bases, with 9 bases left in between. Germline CDR1 reads GTSNPN; CDR2 reads SVGIG (reference sequence). CDR3 amino acids: CAWSVGLFSNQPQHF. The CDR3 DNA reads TGTGCCTGGAGTGTGGGCCTGTTTAGCAATCAGCCCCAGCATTTT. The variable domain in full, with the rest retrieved from reference TRBV30 and TRBJ1-5, is SQTIHQWPATLVQPVGSPLSLECTVEGTSNPNLYWYRQAAGRGLQLLFYSVGIGQISSEVPQNLSASRPQDRQFILSSKKLLLSDSGFYLCAWSVGLFSNQPQHFGDGTRLSIL.

This chain uses TRBV11-2 with TRBJ2-2, with a possible D match to TRBD2 (5 bases). Trimming removed 7 bases at V and 8 bases at J, with 8 bases between. The CDR3 consists of 11 residues. From germline, CDR1 is SGHAT and CDR2 FQNNGV. CDR3 coding DNA: TGTGCCAGCACCCGGGGAGGGGAGCTGTTTTTT. It translates to CASTRGGELFF.

The rearrangement joins TRBV5-6 to TRBJ2-1, with 8 bases that match TRBD1. V shed 0 bases and J 5 bases; nucleotides not matched to a gene: 4. This CDR3 region has 15 residues. Per the germline V gene, CDR1 is SGHDT and CDR2 is YYEEEE. The CDR3 coding sequence is TGTGCCAGCAGCTTGGGGACAGGGCCGAACAATGAGCAGTTCTTC. Its protein is CASSLGTGPNNEQFF.

The chain recombines TRBV7-3 with TRBJ2-5, with 8 bases fitting TRBD1. CDR1 SGHTA and CDR2 FQGTGA come from the germline V gene. This CDR3 region has 16 residues. The trim removed 5 bases at V and 3 bases at J, leaving 11 bases unmatched. CDR3 coding DNA: TGTGCCAGCAGCACAACCGGGACAGGAGGGAAAGAGACCCAGTACTTC. Translation gives CASSTTGTGGKETQYF.

This clone was seen only once. Distinct nucleotide sequences in the sample also encode this CDR3. The chain has TRBV5-1 and TRBJ1-1; TRBD1 matches at 9 bases. The length of the CDR3 is 14 residues. Unmatched junction bases numbered 5, after V lost 3 bases and J lost 5 bases. The germline CDR1 and CDR2 sequences are SGHRS and YFSETQ. The CDR3: CASSSTGGGTEAFF. CDR3 nucleotides: TGCGCCAGCAGCTCTACAGGGGGCGGAACTGAAGCTTTCTTT.

V usage is TRBV5-1 and J usage is TRBJ1-6, with D possibly being TRBD1 (5 bases). This CDR3 has 16 residues. From germline, CDR1 is SGHRS and CDR2 YFSETQ. V shed 7 bases and J shed 9 bases, with 23 bases lying between them. The chain's CDR3 is CASWFGGGGDISPLHF. The CDR3 nucleotides are TGCGCCAGCTGGTTTGGGGGGGGAGGGGATATTTCACCCCTCCACTTT. The full variable domain, with the rest looked up from reference TRBV5-1 and TRBJ1-6, is KAGVTQTPRYLIKTRGQQVTLSCSPISGHRSVSWYQQTPGQGLQFLFEYFSETQRNKGNFPGRFSGRQFSNSRSEMNVSTLELGDSALYLCASWFGGGGDISPLHFGNGTRLTVT.

The chain links TRBV30 to TRBJ1-1, with D possibly matching TRBD1 (6 bases). Germline V gene sequence: CDR1 GTSNPN, CDR2 SVGIG (reference sequence). The CDR3 has 13 residues. With 0 bases removed from V and 6 bases from J, the gap between germline ends came to 11 bases. CDR3 nucleotide sequence: TGTGCCTGGAGTGTACTAGGGGGGGCTGAAGCTTTCTTT. Protein product: CAWSVLGGAEAFF. The full variable domain, in which reference TRBV30 and TRBJ1-1 provide the parts outside the CDR3, is SQTIHQWPATLVQPVGSPLSLECTVEGTSNPNLYWYRQAAGRGLQLLFYSVGIGQISSEVPQNLSASRPQDRQFILSSKKLLLSDSGFYLCAWSVLGGAEAFFGQGTRLTVV.

There are a few counts of this clone. The V call is TRBV11-2, the J call TRBJ2-7, with D tentatively TRBD2 (5 bases). Germline V gene sequence: CDR1 SGHAT, CDR2 FQNNGV. With 5 bases removed from V and 7 bases from J, the gap between germline ends came to 21 bases. There are 15 residues in the CDR3. The CDR3 nucleotides are TGTGCCAGCAGCAACAGACCCCTCCGAGCGGCGGAGCAGTACTTC. Amino acid sequence: CASSNRPLRAAEQYF.

The rearrangement joins TRBV5-1 to TRBJ1-4; D might be TRBD1 (5 bases). There are 16 residues in the CDR3. The V and J ends lost 3 bases and 1 base respectively, with 13 bases between them. Germline CDR1 is SGHRS and CDR2 is YFSETQ. The CDR3 here is CASSSQGGVTNEKLFF. The CDR3 DNA reads as TGCGCCAGCAGCTCCCAGGGTGGAGTAACTAATGAAAAACTGTTTTTT.

The genes are TRBV5-6 and TRBJ1-1; 9 bases map to TRBD1. The CDR3 totals 14 residues. Germline V gene data show CDR1 as SGHDT and CDR2 as YYEEEE. J lost 6 bases, V lost 5 bases, and 8 bases had no gene match. The CDR3 sequence is CASSSGQGIPEAFF. The CDR3 bases are TGTGCCAGCAGTTCGGGACAGGGAATCCCTGAAGCTTTCTTT.

On this clone: Mismatch with germline at one junction end may stem from a read error. The genes are TRBV7-7 and TRBJ2-3; 10 bases match TRBD2. This CDR3 is built from 15 residues. Germline CDR1 and CDR2: SSHAT and FNYEAQ (reference sequence). CDR3 nucleotides: TGTGCTAGCAGTCCAGTAGCGGGGGGCGCAGATACGCAGTATTTT. This gives the protein CASSPVAGGADTQYF.

The V and J genes are TRBV4-1 and TRBJ2-7, with D tentatively TRBD1 (9 bases). The CDR3 sequence is 15 residues long. The V gene's germline CDR1 is MGHRA and CDR2 YSYEKL. The germline V and J ends were trimmed by 4 bases and 3 bases, with 16 bases remaining between them. CDR3 sequence reads: CASSPGGTGIYEQYF. The CDR3 DNA is TGCGCCAGCAGCCCGGGAGGGACAGGGATCTACGAGCAGTACTTC.